These 26 T cell receptor gamma chains were all obtained from the same sample, sequenced in a study of Vδ1+ human thymocytes. Their antigen targets remain unknown. The template was reverse-transcribed extracted RNA. CDR3 amplicons came from multiplex PCR with pooled V-gene forward and constant-region reverse primers. TCRdb called clones anew from the multiplex PCR reads with CATT. The table lists about 6,500 gamma-chain clones, about 40% of them singletons. Whole-study findings and limits: Highly polyclonal TRG and TRD repertoires with Gaussian CDR3 length distributions appeared in thymus.

Sequencing was done on a sample of Vdelta1+ gamma-delta thymocytes from the thymus. As to subset: FACS-sorted CD3+ TCRalphabeta- TCRVdelta1+ TCRVdelta2- thymocytes. Every receptor here comes from a boy in the first two years of life who had congenital heart surgery.

The genes are TRGV4 and TRGJ1 or TRGJ2. No J segment appears in TCRdb, so it was assigned here by matching the sequence to germline. With 0 bases clipped from V and 3 bases from J, the junction kept 8 bases outside the gene matches. The CDR3 loop spans 15 amino acids. The V gene's germline CDR1 is EGSTGY and CDR2 YDSYTSSV. The CDR3 sequence is CATWDGRGVYYKKLF. Here the CDR3 DNA reads TGTGCCACCTGGGATGGGCGAGGGGTTTATTATAAGAAACTCTTT.

As to this clone: Distinct nucleotide sequences in the sample also encode this CDR3. This chain links TRGV3 with TRGJ1 or TRGJ2. Germline lookup yields CDR1 VTNTFY and CDR2 YDVSTARD (reference sequence). The CDR3 is made up of 13 amino acids. V dropped 1 base and J dropped 3; count of bases not matched to a gene: 3. CDR3: CATWDSLYYKKLF. The CDR3 nucleotides are TGTGCCACCTGGGACAGCCTTTATTATAAGAAACTCTTT.

The chain is built from TRGV4 and TRGJ1 or TRGJ2. Matching the DNA to germline supplied the J gene, which TCRdb does not give. Trimming took 0 bases from V and 1 from J; bases not matched to a gene: 6. The CDR3 sequence is 15 residues long. The germline V gene encodes CDR1 EGSTGY and CDR2 YDSYTSSV. The CDR3 region is CATWDGPFNYYKKLF. CDR3 DNA: TGTGCCACCTGGGATGGGCCTTTTAATTATTATAAGAAACTCTTT.

The gene calls are TRGV3 and TRGJ1 or TRGJ2. No J gene is reported in TCRdb; it was inferred here by comparing the DNA with germline. This CDR3 region has 13 residues. The J segment lost 12 bases and the V segment lost 3 bases, leaving 14 bases of the junction unmatched. The germline V gene encodes CDR1 VTNTFY and CDR2 YDVSTARD (reference sequence). This chain's CDR3 is CATWDRRYLRKLF. CDR3 nucleotide sequence: TGTGCCACCTGGGACCGACGCTACCTTAGGAAACTCTTT.

This clone was seen a few times. The identical CDR3 is also encoded by other nucleotide sequences in the sample. V is TRGV9 and J is TRGJP. Germline V lookup: CDR1 GITISATS, CDR2 ISYDGTV (reference sequence). The CDR3 sequence is 16 residues long. J gave up 7 bases and V 0 bases, and 3 bases lay outside the gene matches. The CDR3 nucleotides are TGTGCCTTGTGGGAGGTGCAGGAGTTGGGCAAAAAAATCAAGGTATTT. This codes for CALWEVQELGKKIKVF.

In this sample, this clone turned up a few times. This chain joins TRGV3 and TRGJ1 or TRGJ2. The CDR3 spans 11 residues. Trimming removed 3 bases from V and 6 bases from J; junction bases left unmatched: 2. Per the germline V gene, CDR1 is VTNTFY and CDR2 is YDVSTARD (reference sequence). The CDR3 is CATWDAYKKLF. CDR3 DNA sequence: TGTGCCACCTGGGACGCTTATAAGAAACTCTTT.

V gene TRGV9 combines with J gene TRGJ1 or TRGJ2. V shed 3 bases, J shed 3 bases, and the junction held 14 bases outside the gene matches. Germline CDR1 GITISATS, CDR2 ISYDGTV (reference sequence). This CDR3 is 16 amino acids long. The CDR3 DNA is TGTGCCTTGTGGGAGATTTCCCAGATACCTTATTATAAGAAACTCTTT. Translation gives CALWEISQIPYYKKLF.

In its sample, this clone was seen a few times. This sequence joins TRGV9 and TRGJ1 or TRGJ2. This CDR3 is 11 amino acids long. Germline trimming cut 4 bases from V and 8 bases from J; bases unmatched to any gene: 5. Germline loops: CDR1 GITISATS, CDR2 ISYDGTV (reference sequence). CDR3 sequence: CALWDHNKKLF. The CDR3 nucleotides read TGTGCCTTGTGGGATCACAATAAGAAACTCTTT.

V is TRGV4 and J is TRGJ1 or TRGJ2. CDR1 EGSTGY and CDR2 YDSYTSSV come from the germline V gene. With V trimmed by 0 bases and J by 3 bases, 5 bases remained unmatched. The CDR3 loop spans 14 amino acids. Written as DNA, the CDR3 is TGTGCCACCTGGGATGGGCCTCGTTATTATAAGAAACTCTTT. Protein product: CATWDGPRYYKKLF.

The J segment was not called; the V segment is TRGV5. Per the germline V gene, CDR1 is VINAFY and CDR2 is YDVSNSKD. This CDR3 region has 12 residues. CDR3 loop: CATWDRPRNKLF. DNA of the CDR3: TGTGCCACCTGGGACAGGCCCCGAAACAAACTCTTT.

The chain links TRGV3 to TRGJ1 or TRGJ2. TCRdb lists no J gene, so it was determined here by aligning the DNA to germline. The germline V gene has CDR1 VTNTFY and CDR2 YDVSTARD (reference sequence). The CDR3 sequence is 13 residues long. The J segment lost 2 bases and the V segment lost 3 bases, leaving 4 bases of the junction unmatched. CDR3 protein: CATWDGDYYKKLF. CDR3 nucleotides: TGTGCCACCTGGGACGGGGATTATTATAAGAAACTCTTT.

V and J are TRGV9 and TRGJP. Because TCRdb records no J gene, it was assigned here through a match of the DNA to germline. The CDR3 has 17 amino acids. After removal of 0 bases from V and 11 bases from J, the junction contained 10 bases not matched to a gene. Germline loops: CDR1 GITISATS, CDR2 ISYDGTV (reference sequence). The CDR3 spells CALWEVAPGLGKKIKVF. The DNA for the CDR3 is TGTGCCTTGTGGGAGGTGGCCCCGGGGCTGGGCAAAAAAATCAAGGTATTT.

This rearrangement joins TRGV5 to TRGJP. No J segment appears in TCRdb, so it was assigned here by matching the sequence to germline. Germline CDR1 reads VINAFY; CDR2 reads YDVSNSKD. The CDR3 extends over 16 amino acids. V dropped 0 bases and J dropped 5; count of bases not matched to a gene: 1. This chain's CDR3 is CATWDRKELGKKIKVF. The CDR3 nucleotides are TGTGCCACCTGGGACAGGAAAGAGTTGGGCAAAAAAATCAAGGTATTT.

The chain has TRGV3 and TRGJ1 or TRGJ2. In germline, CDR1 is VTNTFY, CDR2 YDVSTARD (reference sequence). The CDR3 is 13 amino acids. J lost 5 bases, V lost 0 bases, and 4 bases had no gene match. In DNA form, the CDR3 reads TGTGCCACCTGGGACAGGGGTAATTATAAGAAACTCTTT. Protein sequence: CATWDRGNYKKLF.

The V and J genes are TRGV9 and TRGJ1 or TRGJ2. TCRdb carries no J gene annotation; the J gene was assigned here by matching the DNA with germline. V lost 0 bases and J lost 10; bases outside the gene matches: 9. This CDR3 comprises 13 residues. The germline gives CDR1 GITISATS, CDR2 ISYDGTV (reference sequence). For the CDR3, the DNA is TGTGCCTTGTGGGAGGTGCGTTGTCTGAAGAAACTCTTT. Protein sequence: CALWEVRCLKKLF.

The rearrangement uses TRGV4 and TRGJ1 or TRGJ2. TCRdb supplies no J gene; here it was assigned by aligning the nucleotide sequence to germline. V lost 0 bases to trimming and J lost 0 bases; unmatched junction nucleotides: 11. The CDR3 contains 17 residues. Germline V gene data show CDR1 as EGSTGY and CDR2 as YDSYTSSV. The CDR3 spells CATWDGHRTTNYYKKLF. Written as DNA, the CDR3 is TGTGCCACCTGGGATGGGCATAGGACAACGAATTATTATAAGAAACTCTTT.

The chain links TRGV5 to TRGJ1 or TRGJ2. Here the J gene was assigned by germline matching of the DNA, as TCRdb has none. This CDR3 contains 11 residues. J was trimmed by 11 bases and V by 2 bases; bases with no gene match: 6. Germline V CDR1 and CDR2: VINAFY, YDVSNSKD. The CDR3 reads CATWDIFEKLF. The DNA of the CDR3 is TGTGCCACCTGGGACATCTTCGAGAAACTCTTT.

This clone was observed a few times. Additional DNA sequences in this sample encode the identical CDR3. The gene calls are TRGV5 and TRGJ1 or TRGJ2. V gave up 0 bases and J gave up 3 bases; unmatched junction bases: 5. This CDR3 spans 14 amino acids. CDR1 and CDR2 (germline): VINAFY, YDVSNSKD. CDR3 sequence: CATWDRRGYYKKLF. The CDR3 DNA follows: TGTGCCACCTGGGACAGGCGAGGTTATTATAAGAAACTCTTT.

The chain has TRGV3 and TRGJ1 or TRGJ2. This CDR3 is built from 14 residues. Trimming cost V 0 bases and J 7 bases; bases outside gene matches: 9. Germline V gives CDR1 VTNTFY, CDR2 YDVSTARD (reference sequence). The chain's CDR3 is CATWDRQGEYKKLF. DNA for the CDR3: TGTGCCACCTGGGACAGGCAGGGGGAATATAAGAAACTCTTT.

The chain is built from TRGV4 and TRGJ1 or TRGJ2. No J gene was available from TCRdb, and it was assigned here by a germline match of the DNA. The CDR3 totals 12 residues. Trimming removed 0 bases from V and 10 bases from J; junction bases left unmatched: 6. Germline V gene lookup returns CDR1 EGSTGY and CDR2 YDSYTSSV. The CDR3: CATWDGAGKKLF. CDR3 DNA sequence: TGTGCCACCTGGGATGGGGCGGGCAAGAAACTCTTT.

V and J are TRGV9 and TRGJ1 or TRGJ2. V lost 4 bases and J lost 4; bases outside the gene matches: 7. The germline V gene encodes CDR1 GITISATS and CDR2 ISYDGTV (reference sequence). The CDR3 has 13 amino acids. The chain's CDR3 is CALWDSSYYKKLF. The CDR3, as DNA: TGTGCCTTGTGGGATAGTTCGTATTATAAGAAACTCTTT.

This rearrangement joins TRGV4 to TRGJ1 or TRGJ2. V lost 11 bases to trimming and J lost 2 bases; unmatched junction nucleotides: 9. The CDR3 is 12 amino acids. CDR1 is EGSTGY, CDR2 YDSYTSSV, per germline. Here the CDR3 DNA reads TGTGCCATCCTTGGGGATTATTATAAGAAACTCTTT. Translation gives CAILGDYYKKLF.

Note on this clone: One end of the junction does not line up with germline, which may come from a read error. The chain couples TRGV4 to TRGJ1 or TRGJ2. Since TCRdb gives no J gene, matching the DNA to germline was used here to assign it. Germline V gives CDR1 EGSTGY, CDR2 YDSYTSSV. The CDR3 extends over 12 amino acids. The CDR3 loop is CATGDARYKKLF. The DNA for the CDR3 is TGTGCCACCGGGGATGCGCGCTATAAGAAACTCTTT.

V gene TRGV5 combines with J gene TRGJ1 or TRGJ2. Assignment of the J gene here rests on matching the DNA to germline, because TCRdb gives none. This CDR3 is built from 15 residues. Germline V gene sequence: CDR1 VINAFY, CDR2 YDVSNSKD. After removal of 0 bases from V and 3 bases from J, the junction contained 8 bases not matched to a gene. DNA of the CDR3: TGTGCCACCTGGGACAGGAGCCTCCCTTATTATAAGAAACTCTTT. It yields the protein CATWDRSLPYYKKLF.

The gene calls are TRGV9 and TRGJ1 or TRGJ2. No J gene is reported in TCRdb; it was inferred here by comparing the DNA with germline. CDR1 is GITISATS, CDR2 ISYDGTV, per germline (reference sequence). Germline trimming cut 2 bases from V and 7 bases from J; bases unmatched to any gene: 5. CDR3 size: 12 residues. This chain's CDR3 is CALWEAGYKKLF. The CDR3 DNA sequence: TGTGCCTTGTGGGAGGCGGGGTATAAGAAACTCTTT.

With regard to this clone: At one end, the junction sequence differs from germline, possibly due to a read error. The chain uses TRGV4 and TRGJ1 or TRGJ2. The germline gives CDR1 EGSTGY, CDR2 YDSYTSSV. This CDR3 is built from 12 residues. The CDR3 nucleotides read TGTGCCGCCTGGGTCTTTTATTATAAGAAACTCTTT. It yields the protein CAAWVFYYKKLF.